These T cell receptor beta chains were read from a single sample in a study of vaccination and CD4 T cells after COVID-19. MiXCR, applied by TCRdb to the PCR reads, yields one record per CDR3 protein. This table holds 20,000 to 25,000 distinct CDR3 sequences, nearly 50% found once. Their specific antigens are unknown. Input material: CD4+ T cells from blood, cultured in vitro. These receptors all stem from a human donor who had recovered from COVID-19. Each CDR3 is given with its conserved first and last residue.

cdr3_aa: CASSVDRGGGEQFF
v_call: TRBV6-4
j_call: TRBJ2-1

cdr3_aa: CASSAGPPGNNEQFF
v_call: TRBV2
j_call: TRBJ2-1

cdr3_aa: CSPGESTQRDTQYF
v_call: TRBV20-1
j_call: TRBJ2-3

cdr3_aa: CASSFGVGVLNIQYF
v_call: TRBV7-2
j_call: TRBJ2-4

cdr3_aa: CSASDRGYEQYF
v_call: TRBV20-1
j_call: TRBJ2-7

cdr3_aa: CASSQDLLAELVGADTQYF
v_call: TRBV4-2
j_call: TRBJ2-3

cdr3_aa: CACKTGTMNTEAFF
v_call: TRBV30
j_call: TRBJ1-1

cdr3_aa: CSAAVGNTIYF
v_call: TRBV29-1
j_call: TRBJ1-3

cdr3_aa: CASSPSLAGVYNEQFF
v_call: TRBV7-9
j_call: TRBJ2-1

cdr3_aa: CASSPGLAETYNEQFF
v_call: TRBV5-1
j_call: TRBJ2-1

cdr3_aa: CASTPIWGNTEAFF
v_call: TRBV28
j_call: TRBJ1-1